A few counts support the clone carrying this T cell receptor (beta chain). This CDR3 is built from 17 residues. V was cut by 3 bases and J by 2 bases, with 16 bases left in between. From germline, CDR1 is LGHDT and CDR2 YNNKEL (reference sequence). A single record per CDR3 protein comes from TCRdb applying MiXCR to the reads. The data show about 740,000 distinct CDR3 sequences, under 40% seen once. The data derive from a study of T cell repertoires in cytomegalovirus infection. For the study at large: Indicated by public TCR beta signatures were CMV infection and matching HLA type.

This TCR was sampled from a human donor in good health (CMV status not recorded). Some clones in this sample may be carry-over from other donors' samples. This chain joins TRBV3-1 and TRBJ2-2; D is perhaps TRBD1 (6 bases). Sequenced input: PBMCs. The CDR3 region has the DNA TGTGCCAGCAGCCACCCCACAGGGCAGACTAACACCGGGGAGCTGTTTTTT. This gives the protein CASSHPTGQTNTGELFF.